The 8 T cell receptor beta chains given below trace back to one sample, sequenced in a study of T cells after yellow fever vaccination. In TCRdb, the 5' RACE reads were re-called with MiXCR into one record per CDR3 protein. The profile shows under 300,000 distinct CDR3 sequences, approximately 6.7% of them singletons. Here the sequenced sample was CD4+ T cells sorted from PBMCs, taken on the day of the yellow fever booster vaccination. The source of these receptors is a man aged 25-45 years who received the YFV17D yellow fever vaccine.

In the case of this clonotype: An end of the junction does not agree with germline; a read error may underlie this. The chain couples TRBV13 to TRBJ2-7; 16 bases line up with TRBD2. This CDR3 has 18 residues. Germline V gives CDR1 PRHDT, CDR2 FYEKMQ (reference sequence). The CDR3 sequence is CTSSHDYGTSGRVGEQYF. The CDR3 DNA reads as TGTACCAGCAGCCACGATTACGGGACTAGCGGGAGGGTAGGCGAGCAGTACTTC.

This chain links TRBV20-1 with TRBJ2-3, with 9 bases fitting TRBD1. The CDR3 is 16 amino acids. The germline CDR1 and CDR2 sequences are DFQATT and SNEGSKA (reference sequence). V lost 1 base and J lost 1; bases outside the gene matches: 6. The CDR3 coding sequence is TGCAGTGCTAGAGTTCTCCGGGACAGGGGCACAGATACGCAGTATTTT. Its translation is CSARVLRDRGTDTQYF.

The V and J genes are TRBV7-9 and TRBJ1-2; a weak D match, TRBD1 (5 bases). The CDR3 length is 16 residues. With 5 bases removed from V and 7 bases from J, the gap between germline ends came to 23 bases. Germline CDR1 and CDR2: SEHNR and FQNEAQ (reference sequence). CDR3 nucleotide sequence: TGTGCCAGCAGCCTATCCGGGACTCCAGGAGAGGGTGGCTACACCTTC. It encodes CASSLSGTPGEGGYTF. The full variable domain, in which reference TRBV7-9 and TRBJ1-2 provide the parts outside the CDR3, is DTGVSQNPRHKITKRGQNVTFRCDPISEHNRLYWYRQTLGQGPEFLTYFQNEAQLEKSRLLSDRFSAERPKGSFSTLEIQRTEQGDSAMYLCASSLSGTPGEGGYTFGSGTRLTVV.

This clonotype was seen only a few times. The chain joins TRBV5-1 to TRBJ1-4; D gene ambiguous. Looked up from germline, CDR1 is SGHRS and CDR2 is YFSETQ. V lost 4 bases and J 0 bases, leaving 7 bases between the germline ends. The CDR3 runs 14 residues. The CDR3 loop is CASSPDATNEKLFF. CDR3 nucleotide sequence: TGCGCCAGCAGCCCCGATGCAACTAATGAAAAACTGTTTTTT.

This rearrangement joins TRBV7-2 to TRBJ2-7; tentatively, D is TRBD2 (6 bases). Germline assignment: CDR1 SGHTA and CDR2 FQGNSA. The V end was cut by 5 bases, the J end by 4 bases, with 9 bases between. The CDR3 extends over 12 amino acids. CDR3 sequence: CASSPSEYEQYF. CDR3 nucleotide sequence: TGTGCCAGCAGCCCTAGCGAGTACGAGCAGTACTTC.

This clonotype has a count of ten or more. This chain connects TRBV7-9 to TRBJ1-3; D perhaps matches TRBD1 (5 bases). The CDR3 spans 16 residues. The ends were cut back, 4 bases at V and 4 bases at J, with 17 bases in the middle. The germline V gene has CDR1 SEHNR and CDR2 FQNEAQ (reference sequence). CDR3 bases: TGTGCCAGCAGCTCATCCCAGGGAAGGCGGGGAAACACCATATATTTT. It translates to CASSSSQGRRGNTIYF.

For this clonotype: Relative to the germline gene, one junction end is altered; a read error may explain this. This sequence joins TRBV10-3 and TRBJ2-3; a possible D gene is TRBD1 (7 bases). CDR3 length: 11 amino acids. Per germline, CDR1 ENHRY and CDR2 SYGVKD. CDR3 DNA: TGTGCCATCCGCGGGACAGTTACGCAGTATTTT. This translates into CAIRGTVTQYF.

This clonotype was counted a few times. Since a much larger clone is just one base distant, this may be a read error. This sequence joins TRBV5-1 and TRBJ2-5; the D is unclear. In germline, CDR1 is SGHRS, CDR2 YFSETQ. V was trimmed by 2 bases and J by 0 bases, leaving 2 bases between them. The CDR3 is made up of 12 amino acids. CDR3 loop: CASSFNQETQYF. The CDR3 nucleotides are TGCGCCAGCAGCTTCAACCAAGAGACCCAGTACTTC. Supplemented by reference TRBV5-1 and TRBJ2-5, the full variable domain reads KAGVTQTPRYLIKTRGQQVTLSCSPISGHRSVSWYQQTPGQGLQFLFEYFSETQRNKGNFPGRFSGRQFSNSRSEMNVSTLELGDSALYLCASSFNQETQYFGPGTRLLVL.